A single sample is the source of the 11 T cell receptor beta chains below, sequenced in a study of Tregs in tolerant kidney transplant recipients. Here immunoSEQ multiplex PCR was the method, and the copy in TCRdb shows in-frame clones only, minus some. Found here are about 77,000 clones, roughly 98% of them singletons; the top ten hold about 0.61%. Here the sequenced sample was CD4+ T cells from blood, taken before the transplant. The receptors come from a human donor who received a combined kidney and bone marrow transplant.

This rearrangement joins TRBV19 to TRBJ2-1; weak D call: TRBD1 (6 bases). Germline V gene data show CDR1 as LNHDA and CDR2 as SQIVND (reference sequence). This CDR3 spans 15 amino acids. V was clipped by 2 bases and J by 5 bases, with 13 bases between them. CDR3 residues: CASSIIRAGDNEQFF. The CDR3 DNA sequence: TGTGCCAGTAGTATAATCCGGGCAGGGGACAATGAGCAGTTCTTC.

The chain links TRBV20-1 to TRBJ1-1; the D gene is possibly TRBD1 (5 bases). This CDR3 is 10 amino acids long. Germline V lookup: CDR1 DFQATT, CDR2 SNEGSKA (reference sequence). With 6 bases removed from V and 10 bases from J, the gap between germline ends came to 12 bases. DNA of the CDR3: TGCAGTGCGGCGACAGAGGCAGCTTTCTTT. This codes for CSAATEAAFF.

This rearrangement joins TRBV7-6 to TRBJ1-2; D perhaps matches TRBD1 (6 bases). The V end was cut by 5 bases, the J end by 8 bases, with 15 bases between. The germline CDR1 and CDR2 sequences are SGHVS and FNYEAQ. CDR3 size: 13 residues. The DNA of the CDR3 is TGTGCCAGCAGCGGACAGACCTTTCAAGGCTACACCTTC. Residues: CASSGQTFQGYTF.

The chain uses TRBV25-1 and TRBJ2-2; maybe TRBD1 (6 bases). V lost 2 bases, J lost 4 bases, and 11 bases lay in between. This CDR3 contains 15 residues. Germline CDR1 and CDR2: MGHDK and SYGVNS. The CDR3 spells CASSEIGQRTGELFF. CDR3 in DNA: TGTGCCAGCAGTGAAATAGGACAGCGCACCGGGGAGCTGTTTTTT.

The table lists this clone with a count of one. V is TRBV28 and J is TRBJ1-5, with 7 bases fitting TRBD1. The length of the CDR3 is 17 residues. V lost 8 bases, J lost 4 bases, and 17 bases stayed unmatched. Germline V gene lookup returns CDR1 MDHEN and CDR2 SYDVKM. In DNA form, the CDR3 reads TGTGCCAGCGCGGGCAAGGGTAATAGGGGGCATAATCAGCCCCAGCATTTT. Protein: CASAGKGNRGHNQPQHF.

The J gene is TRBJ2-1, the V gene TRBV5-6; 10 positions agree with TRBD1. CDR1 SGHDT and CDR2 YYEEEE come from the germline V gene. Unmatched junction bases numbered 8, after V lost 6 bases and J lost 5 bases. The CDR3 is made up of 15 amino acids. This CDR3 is CASNPVGQGDNEQFF. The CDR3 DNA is TGTGCCAGCAACCCAGTAGGACAGGGGGACAATGAGCAGTTCTTC.

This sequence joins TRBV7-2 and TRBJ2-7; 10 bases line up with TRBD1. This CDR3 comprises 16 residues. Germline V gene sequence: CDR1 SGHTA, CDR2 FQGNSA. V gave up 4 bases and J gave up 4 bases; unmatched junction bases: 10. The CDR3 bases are TGTGCCAGCAGCTCCCGGGACAGGGGACTCAATTACGAGCAGTACTTC. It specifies CASSSRDRGLNYEQYF.

The CDR3 sequence: CASRLAGGNTGELFF. Written as DNA, the CDR3 is TGTGCCAGTAGACTAGCGGGGGGGAACACCGGGGAGCTGTTTTTT. The chain uses TRBV19 and TRBJ2-2; 12 bases align to TRBD2. J lost 1 base, V lost 6 bases, and 0 bases had no gene match. The germline CDR1 and CDR2 sequences are LNHDA and SQIVND (reference sequence). The CDR3 is made up of 15 amino acids.

CDR3 bases: TGTGCCAGCAGAGGGGAAAGGCTCGGGGAGCTGTTTTTT. Its protein product is CASRGERLGELFF. The gene calls are TRBV2 and TRBJ2-2, with a possible D match to TRBD1 (5 bases). The V and J ends lost 6 bases and 7 bases respectively, with 12 bases between them. This CDR3 is 13 amino acids long. Germline assignment: CDR1 SNHLY and CDR2 FYNNEI.

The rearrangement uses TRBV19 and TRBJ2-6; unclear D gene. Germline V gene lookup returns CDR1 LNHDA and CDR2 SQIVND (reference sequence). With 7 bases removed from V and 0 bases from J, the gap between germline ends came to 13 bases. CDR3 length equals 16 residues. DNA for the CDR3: TGTGCCAGTAACACAGCTAACCCCTCTGGGGCCAACGTCCTGACTTTC. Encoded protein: CASNTANPSGANVLTF.

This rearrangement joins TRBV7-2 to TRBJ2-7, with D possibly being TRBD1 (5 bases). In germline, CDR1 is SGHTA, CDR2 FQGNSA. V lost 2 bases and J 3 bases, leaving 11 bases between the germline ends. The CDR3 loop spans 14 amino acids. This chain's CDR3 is CASSLQGSFYEQYF. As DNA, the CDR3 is TGTGCCAGCAGCTTACAGGGCAGCTTCTACGAGCAGTACTTC.